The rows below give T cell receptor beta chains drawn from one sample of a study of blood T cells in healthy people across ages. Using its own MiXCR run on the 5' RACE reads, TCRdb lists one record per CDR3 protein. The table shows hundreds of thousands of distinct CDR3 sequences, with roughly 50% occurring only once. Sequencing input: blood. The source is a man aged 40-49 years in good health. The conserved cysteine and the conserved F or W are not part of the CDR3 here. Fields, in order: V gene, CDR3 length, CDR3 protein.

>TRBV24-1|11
ATSAGETYEQY
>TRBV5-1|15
ASSLSSSGISYNEQF
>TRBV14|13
ASSPFLAKVETQY
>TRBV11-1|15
ASTQTSGRPSYNEQF
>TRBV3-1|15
ASTRQGIGSGANVLT
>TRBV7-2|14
ASRDGLAGARETQY
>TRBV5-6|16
ASSPPLRTSGNYNEQF
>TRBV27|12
ASSPTTGIRGYT
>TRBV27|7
ASFEGQF
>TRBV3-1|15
ASSQFRTPSGANVLT
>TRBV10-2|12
ASGYSGSRGTQY
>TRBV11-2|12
ASSVPGLAEEQY
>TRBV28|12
ASSPPGRLAEQY
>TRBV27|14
ASSSGRAGLQETQY